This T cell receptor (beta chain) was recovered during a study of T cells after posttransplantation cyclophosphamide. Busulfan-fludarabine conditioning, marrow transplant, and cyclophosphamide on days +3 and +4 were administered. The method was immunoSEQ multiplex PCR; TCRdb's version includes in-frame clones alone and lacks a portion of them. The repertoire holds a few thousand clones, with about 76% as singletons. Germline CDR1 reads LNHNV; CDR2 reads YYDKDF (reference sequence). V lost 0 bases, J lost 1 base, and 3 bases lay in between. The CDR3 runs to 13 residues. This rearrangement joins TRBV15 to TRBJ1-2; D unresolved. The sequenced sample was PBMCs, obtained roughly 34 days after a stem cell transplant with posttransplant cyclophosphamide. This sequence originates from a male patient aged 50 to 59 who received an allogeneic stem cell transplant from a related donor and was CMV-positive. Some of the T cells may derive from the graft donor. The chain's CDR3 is CATSRDINYGYTF. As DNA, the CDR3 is TGTGCCACCAGCAGAGACATTAACTATGGCTACACCTTC. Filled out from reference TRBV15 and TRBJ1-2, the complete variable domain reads DAMVIQNPRYQVTQFGKPVTLSCSQTLNHNVMYWYQQKSSQAPKLLFHYYDKDFNNEADTPDNFQSRRPNTSFCFLDIRSPGLGDTAMYLCATSRDINYGYTFGSGTRLTVV.